This T cell receptor beta chain was identified in a study of monozygotic twins with cystic fibrosis. Generated by immunoSEQ multiplex PCR, the TCRdb table keeps only in-frame clones and is missing some. The repertoire holds about 29,000 clones, with 85% as singletons. The V end was cut by 0 bases, the J end by 3 bases, with 2 bases between. In germline, CDR1 is SGHVS, CDR2 FNYEAQ. There are 13 residues in the CDR3. As regards this clone: Its target is unknown.

Broader study findings: Monozygotic CF twin pairs shared significantly more nucleotide-identical clonotypes than unrelated CF individuals did. Clonality was generally low (median around 0.009), higher in the most severe patients. Co-twins had the most similar V usage for 13 of 16 pairs, J for 8.

V usage is TRBV7-6 and J usage is TRBJ2-2; D is uncertain. The TCR comes from a girl aged 2-10 years with cystic fibrosis. The sample comprised blood. CDR3 in amino acids: CASSLAHTGELFF. CDR3 nucleotides: TGTGCCAGCAGCTTAGCGCACACCGGGGAGCTGTTTTTT.